The entry that follows covers one TCR beta chain sequence. In this sample, this clonotype turned up a few times. The target of this receptor is not known. The sample holds no much larger clone one base away, and base qualities are not on file. The sample is drawn from a study of CD8 T cells in ankylosing spondylitis (dated by TCRdb to the late 2010s). Notes on the research overall: T cell receptor beta repertoires were profiled in healthy donors and ankylosing spondylitis patients so that disease-linked TCR variants could be found. The full study cohort comprised around 25 ankylosing spondylitis patients and 110 or so healthy donors. Peripheral blood was sampled, and synovial fluid was also collected from ankylosing spondylitis patients. Beyond this particular receptor, the publication reports: Significant enrichment of the disease-linked clones was reported in matched synovial fluid samples from ankylosing spondylitis patients. A TCR beta motif made up of several highly homologous amino acid variants appeared to be characteristic of blood from ankylosing spondylitis patients. Some of the motif variants had been reported before in the synovial fluid and blood of reactive arthritis patients, a finding that suggests common disease-initiation mechanisms. The disease-linked clones showed a CD8+ phenotype and occurred at relatively low frequencies in peripheral blood.

Including cysteine and phenylalanine, the CDR3 has 15 amino acids. Only the CDR3 region is kept as DNA, spanning 45 bases read in frame from base 1. V loses 3 bases, J loses 3 bases, and the germline ends lie 9 bases apart. The germline V gene provides CDR1 MNHNS and CDR2 SASEGT. TCRdb names Illumina HiSeq 2500 as the instrument used. Quantitative 5'-RACE with molecular barcodes was the method used to prepare the TCR beta libraries. The original methods were these. To identify disease-linked TCR variants, a new computational method was used, one built on a probabilistic model of VDJ rearrangement. Clones were called with MiXCR by TCRdb after fastp trimmed the public reads at Q25, and only in-frame beta chains were retained. When rows share a CDR3 protein, they turn into one entry using the most common DNA and genes. The V and J calls were not made by the authors but by TCRdb's processing. Recorded for this sample are over 450,000 distinct CDR3 sequences; roughly 12% of them occurred a single time. Over 6.5% of the sample comes from the top ten.

The origin of this receptor is a male donor with ankylosing spondylitis. Rearrangement joined TRBV6-1 to TRBJ2-6; too little of a D gene remains to name it. The sequenced sample was blood, either unsorted or a sorted T cell fraction (not recorded which). The DNA reads TGTGCCAGCAGTGACCGCCCCCGTGGGGCCAACGTCCTGACTTTC. Its protein product is CASSDRPRGANVLTF.